One and the same sample provided the 14 T cell receptor beta chains below, sequenced in a study of post-analysis software for immune sequencing data (dated by TCRdb to the mid-2010s). Study-wide findings and limitations: Roughly 5 TRBV segments, including TRBV5-6, TRBV5-1 and TRBV20-1, were significantly more frequent in patients than controls.

Library preparation employed PCR. The instrument given in TCRdb is Illumina HiSeq 2500. To reduce PCR and sequencing biases, unique molecular identifiers were incorporated into the TCR beta cDNA libraries. TCRdb took the public reads, trimmed them with fastp at Q25, ran MiXCR for clone calling and kept in-frame beta chains. CDR3 protein duplicates are merged, each entry listing the most common genes and DNA. For this sample the table gives about 540,000 distinct CDR3 sequences, of which around a third were detected only once. The top ten constitute around 6% of the sample. Their antigen targets remain unknown. The specimen sequenced was blood. The receptor source for this set is a girl aged 2 to 17 with multiple sclerosis.

The chain combines TRBV3-1 with TRBJ2-2; 7 nucleotides match TRBD2. Germline lookup yields CDR1 LGHDT and CDR2 YNNKEL (reference sequence). This CDR3 comprises 16 residues. V dropped 0 bases and J dropped 3; count of bases not matched to a gene: 4. In nucleotides, the CDR3 is TGTGCCAGCAGCCAAGACAAGCGGGGTGACACCGGGGAGCTGTTTTTT. Protein sequence: CASSQDKRGDTGELFF.

The CDR3 DNA sequence: TGTGCCATCAGTGAGTCGCCAGATAGCAATCAGCCCCAGCATTTT. Translation gives CAISESPDSNQPQHF. The chain links TRBV10-3 to TRBJ1-5; D remains ambiguous. Trimming removed 0 bases from V and 0 bases from J, with 6 bases in between. Germline CDR1 is ENHRY and CDR2 is SYGVKD. The CDR3 has 15 residues.

The rearrangement links TRBV4-1 to TRBJ2-5, with a tentative D call TRBD2 (5 bases). The CDR3 is 15 amino acids. Germline CDR1 reads MGHRA; CDR2 reads YSYEKL. V lost 1 base, J lost 0 bases, and 9 bases lay in between. The CDR3 nucleotides read TGCGCCAGCAGCCAAGGGGCTAGCTACCAAGAGACCCAGTACTTC. This codes for CASSQGASYQETQYF.

The rearrangement uses TRBV6-6 and TRBJ2-5; 11 nucleotides line up with TRBD1. The CDR3 runs 15 residues. The V gene's germline CDR1 is MNHNY and CDR2 SVGAGI (reference sequence). V lost 5 bases, J lost 11 bases, and 13 bases stayed unmatched. Here the CDR3 DNA reads TGTGCCAGCAGTCGGGACAGGGGGACCTACAATGAGCAGTACTTC. It translates to CASSRDRGTYNEQYF.

Written as DNA, the CDR3 is TGCAGCGTTGAGTCAGGGGGCGACGCTTTCTTT. Translating it yields CSVESGGDAFF. V and J are TRBV29-1 and TRBJ1-1, with 8 positions matching TRBD1. V shed 3 bases and J 11 bases; nucleotides not matched to a gene: 5. The length of the CDR3 is 11 residues. The germline CDR1 and CDR2 sequences are SQVTM and ANQGSEA.

The chain joins TRBV5-6 to TRBJ1-2; 8 bases fit TRBD1. Germline CDR1 reads SGHDT; CDR2 reads YYEEEE. The CDR3 has 13 amino acids. The J segment lost 8 bases and the V segment lost 2 bases, leaving 5 bases of the junction unmatched. As DNA, the CDR3 is TGTGCCAGCAGCTTTGACAGGGGCGAGGGCTACACCTTC. This encodes CASSFDRGEGYTF.

The sample holds a few counts of this clonotype. V gene TRBV11-2 combines with J gene TRBJ2-3, with 7 bases matching TRBD1. The germline gives CDR1 SGHAT, CDR2 FQNNGV. The length of the CDR3 is 14 residues. J lost 3 bases, V lost 3 bases, and 3 bases had no gene match. CDR3 DNA: TGTGCCAGCAGCTTTGACAGGGTTACAGATACGCAGTATTTT. It specifies CASSFDRVTDTQYF. Full variable domain (outside the CDR3, taken from reference TRBV11-2 and TRBJ2-3): EAGVAQSPRYKIIEKRQSVAFWCNPISGHATLYWYQQILGQGPKLLIQFQNNGVVDDSQLPKDRFSAERLKGVDSTLKIQPAKLEDSAVYLCASSFDRVTDTQYFGPGTRLTVL.

The rearrangement links TRBV10-3 to TRBJ2-3; 7 nucleotides line up with TRBD1. V lost 2 bases and J lost 0; bases outside the gene matches: 5. CDR1 is ENHRY and CDR2 is SYGVKD in the germline V gene. CDR3 size: 16 residues. The CDR3 DNA sequence: TGTGCCATCAGTGAGGACAGGGTGACTAGCACAGATACGCAGTATTTT. This gives the protein CAISEDRVTSTDTQYF.

The J gene is TRBJ1-1, the V gene TRBV3-1, with 8 bases fitting TRBD1. The germline gives CDR1 LGHDT, CDR2 YNNKEL (reference sequence). The trim removed 0 bases at V and 4 bases at J, leaving 1 base unmatched. This CDR3 is built from 14 residues. Written as DNA, the CDR3 is TGTGCCAGCAGCCAAGAAGACAGGGGCACTGAAGCTTTCTTT. Translating gives CASSQEDRGTEAFF.

This clonotype has only a few counts. The CDR3 DNA follows: TGCGCCAGCAGCTTGGGGCTAGTTGGCAATGAGCAGTTCTTC. Translating it yields CASSLGLVGNEQFF. The chain uses TRBV5-1 and TRBJ2-1, with no clear D. This CDR3 is built from 14 residues. The V end lost 0 bases, the J end lost 6 bases, and 10 bases lay between the germline ends. CDR1 is SGHRS and CDR2 is YFSETQ in the germline V gene.

The V call is TRBV20-1, the J call TRBJ1-2; D unclear. The CDR3 extends over 12 amino acids. V lost 0 bases to trimming and J lost 8 bases, with 10 bases between them. Germline assignment: CDR1 DFQATT and CDR2 SNEGSKA (reference sequence). In DNA, the CDR3 is TGCAGTGCTAGAGAACCGATTAGCGGCTACACCTTC. It codes for CSAREPISGYTF.

The chain links TRBV5-1 to TRBJ1-6, with a tentative D call TRBD1 (6 bases). V was trimmed by 4 bases and J by 4 bases, leaving 15 bases between them. The CDR3 is made up of 16 amino acids. CDR1 SGHRS and CDR2 YFSETQ come from the germline V gene. DNA of the CDR3: TGCGCCAGCAGCGAACAGGGAAACGTTTATAATTCACCCCTCCACTTT. Amino acid sequence: CASSEQGNVYNSPLHF.

The chain recombines TRBV20-1 with TRBJ1-2; possible D gene TRBD1, 5 bases. Germline-derived CDR1 and CDR2 are DFQATT and SNEGSKA (reference sequence). V lost 1 base and J lost 4, with 10 bases in between. CDR3 length equals 13 residues. CDR3 DNA sequence: TGCAGTGCTAGAGGTGGGGGAGGCTATGGCTACACCTTC. Translation gives CSARGGGGYGYTF.

The J gene is TRBJ1-1, the V gene TRBV9; D gene uncertain. The germline V gene encodes CDR1 SGDLS and CDR2 YYNGEE. V lost 3 bases and J lost 1, with 13 bases in between. This CDR3 has 15 amino acids. This CDR3 reads CASSARARENTEAFF. The CDR3 DNA is TGTGCCAGCAGCGCCCGGGCCAGAGAGAACACTGAAGCTTTCTTT.